The sequence of this T cell receptor beta chain was determined in a study of T cell responses to AZD1222 COVID-19 vaccine. The wider study: Both about-4-week and about-12-week second-dose recipients were combined.

General study findings and limits: Repertoire sampling occurred only after the peak T cell response. It should be noted that donors were predominantly white British and more often female, and clonal diversity was possibly underestimated. Vaccine-related CD4 TCRs covered spike, predominating at 160-218 and 743-854.

To note about this clone: The antigen is unknown.

Clones were read by immunoSEQ multiplex PCR, and TCRdb kept only the in-frame ones, dropping some. The sample includes about 82,000 clones, 90% to 95% of them seen just once. The germline V gene has CDR1 SGHDT and CDR2 YYEEEE. Trimming took 2 bases from V and 4 from J, leaving 12 bases between them. The CDR3 has 14 amino acids. This sample comprised peripheral blood, obtained on day 0 of AZD1222 vaccination. V gene TRBV5-6 combines with J gene TRBJ1-1; tentative D call: TRBD1 (5 bases). The receptor's source is an adult in good health. The CDR3 region is CASSFVAGGTEAFF. The CDR3 nucleotides are TGTGCCAGCAGCTTCGTGGCTGGGGGCACTGAAGCTTTCTTT.